Below are 13 T cell receptor beta chains sequenced from a single sample in a study of blood T cell repertoires in COVID-19. Assay used: immunoSEQ multiplex PCR; TCRdb lists only in-frame clones, some missing. The sample holds 200,000 to 250,000 clones, around 84% seen once. Sequenced material: PBMCs or T cells enriched from blood (not recorded which). The receptors stem from a young man with acute COVID-19.

This chain links TRBV14 with TRBJ1-2; TRBD1 matches 7 bases. The V segment lost 3 bases and the J segment 5 bases; nucleotides outside the gene matches: 3. The germline V gene has CDR1 SGHDN and CDR2 FVKESK. This CDR3 is built from 13 residues. Here the CDR3 DNA reads TGTGCCAGCAGCCAGACAGGGAAGTATGGCTACACCTTC. Translating it yields CASSQTGKYGYTF.

This chain connects TRBV4-1 to TRBJ2-3, with unresolved D. Trimming shortened V by 3 bases and J by 8 bases, and 6 bases separated the two germline ends. This CDR3 has 11 amino acids. CDR1 and CDR2 from the germline V gene are MGHRA and YSYEKL. This chain's CDR3 is CASSHGLTQYF. CDR3 sequence (DNA): TGCGCCAGCAGCCATGGGCTTACGCAGTATTTT.

This clone was seen a single time. CDR3 region: CASSPFAGTGDSGYTF. The CDR3 DNA is TGTGCCAGCTCGCCTTTTGCCGGGACAGGGGATTCTGGCTACACCTTC. The chain recombines TRBV18 with TRBJ1-2; TRBD1 matches at 10 bases. The germline V gene has CDR1 KGHSH and CDR2 LQKENI. V lost 6 bases and J lost 7; bases outside the gene matches: 14. This CDR3 comprises 16 residues.

This rearrangement joins TRBV11-3 to TRBJ2-1, with a weak D call TRBD1 (5 bases). CDR3 size: 16 residues. Germline V lookup: CDR1 SGHNT, CDR2 YENEEA. The germline V and J ends were trimmed by 5 bases and 2 bases, with 16 bases remaining between them. The CDR3 DNA reads as TGTGCCAGCAGCCCAAGGCAGGGTTCTACCTACAATGAGCAGTTCTTC. Its translation: CASSPRQGSTYNEQFF.

V usage is TRBV7-6 and J usage is TRBJ1-1; D possibly corresponds to TRBD1 (5 bases). The CDR3 spans 17 residues. The germline V gene encodes CDR1 SGHVS and CDR2 FNYEAQ. Trimming stripped 5 bases from V and 2 bases from J, with 21 bases between. CDR3 amino acids: CASSPKAGSGYNTEAFF. CDR3 sequence (DNA): TGTGCCAGCAGCCCAAAAGCCGGGTCAGGGTATAACACTGAAGCTTTCTTT.

This clone has a single count. J is TRBJ1-2 and V is TRBV5-6; D is perhaps TRBD1 (6 bases). The germline gives CDR1 SGHDT, CDR2 YYEEEE. V lost 3 bases and J lost 5, with 8 bases in between. CDR3 length: 12 amino acids. The DNA of the CDR3 is TGTGCCAGCAGCTCAGGGGCATATGGCTACACCTTC. As protein: CASSSGAYGYTF. Together with reference TRBV5-6 and TRBJ1-2, the CDR3 gives the full variable domain: DAGVTQSPTHLIKTRGQQVTLRCSPKSGHDTVSWYQQALGQGPQFIFQYYEEEERQRGNFPDRFSGHQFPNYSSELNVNALLLGDSALYLCASSSGAYGYTFGSGTRLTVV.

V gene TRBV2 combines with J gene TRBJ1-1; tentatively, D is TRBD1 (5 bases). V shed 5 bases and J shed 0 bases, with 7 bases lying between them. The CDR3 loop spans 13 amino acids. Germline CDR1 is SNHLY and CDR2 is FYNNEI. CDR3 sequence: CASSTGMNTEAFF. In DNA, the CDR3 is TGTGCCAGCAGTACAGGCATGAACACTGAAGCTTTCTTT. The full variable domain, completed using reference TRBV2 and TRBJ1-1, is EPEVTQTPSHQVTQMGQEVILRCVPISNHLYFYWYRQILGQKVEFLVSFYNNEISEKSEIFDDQFSVERPDGSNFTLKIRSTKLEDSAMYFCASSTGMNTEAFFGQGTRLTVV.

The gene calls are TRBV19 and TRBJ2-7; 9 bases are a match to TRBD2. CDR3 length: 15 residues. Germline V gene data show CDR1 as LNHDA and CDR2 as SQIVND (reference sequence). The junction had 5 bases not matched to a gene; V was cut back by 3 bases and J by 2 bases. The CDR3 sequence: CASSIGAGGPYEQYF. In DNA form, the CDR3 reads TGTGCCAGTAGTATTGGTGCGGGGGGGCCCTACGAGCAGTACTTC. Full variable domain (rest looked up from reference TRBV19 and TRBJ2-7): DGGITQSPKYLFRKEGQNVTLSCEQNLNHDAMYWYRQDPGQGLRLIYYSQIVNDFQKGDIAEGYSVSREKKESFPLTVTSAQKNPTAFYLCASSIGAGGPYEQYFGPGTRLTVT.

This clone appeared a single time. The chain has TRBV24-1 and TRBJ1-1; tentative D call: TRBD1 (6 bases). Germline-derived CDR1 and CDR2 are KGHDR and SFDVKD. The CDR3 totals 16 residues. Trimming left V 4 bases short and J 1 base short, with 15 bases between. CDR3 sequence (DNA): TGTGCCACCAGTGACTCGACAGAGACAGGGAACACTGAAGCTTTCTTT. Residues: CATSDSTETGNTEAFF.

This clone was picked up many times. The rearrangement joins TRBV2 to TRBJ1-2, with a tentative D call TRBD1 (6 bases). V was cut by 6 bases and J by 3 bases, with 14 bases left in between. Germline loops: CDR1 SNHLY, CDR2 FYNNEI. The CDR3 extends over 14 amino acids. This CDR3 reads CASRAGDWDYGYTF. CDR3 DNA: TGTGCCAGCAGGGCAGGGGATTGGGACTATGGCTACACCTTC.

A few counts support this clone. The CDR3 loop is CSVEDFGSANYGYTF. The CDR3 DNA sequence: TGCAGCGTTGAAGATTTCGGGTCAGCTAACTATGGCTACACCTTC. This chain joins TRBV29-1 and TRBJ1-2; no reliable D call. The germline gives CDR1 SQVTM, CDR2 ANQGSEA. The CDR3 covers 15 residues. Trimming took off 0 bases at V and 0 bases at J, with 11 bases between the two ends.

This chain connects TRBV21-1 to TRBJ1-2; TRBD1 is the table's D call and was not checked against the DNA. TRBV21-1 is flagged as a pseudogene. The CDR3 sequence is 16 residues long. In DNA form, the CDR3 reads TGTGCCAGCAGCAAAAGAGCAGGACAGGGCGGCTATGGCTACACCTTC. Amino acids: CASSKRAGQGGYGYTF.

A single count supports this clone. The chain recombines TRBV2 with TRBJ2-3, with a possible D match to TRBD2 (6 bases). V was shortened by 6 bases and J by 1 base, with 11 bases between the two germline ends. The CDR3 extends over 14 amino acids. CDR1 and CDR2 from the germline V gene are SNHLY and FYNNEI. In DNA, the CDR3 is TGTGCCAGCAGCGGGGGAATGGGCACAGATACGCAGTATTTT. Protein: CASSGGMGTDTQYF.